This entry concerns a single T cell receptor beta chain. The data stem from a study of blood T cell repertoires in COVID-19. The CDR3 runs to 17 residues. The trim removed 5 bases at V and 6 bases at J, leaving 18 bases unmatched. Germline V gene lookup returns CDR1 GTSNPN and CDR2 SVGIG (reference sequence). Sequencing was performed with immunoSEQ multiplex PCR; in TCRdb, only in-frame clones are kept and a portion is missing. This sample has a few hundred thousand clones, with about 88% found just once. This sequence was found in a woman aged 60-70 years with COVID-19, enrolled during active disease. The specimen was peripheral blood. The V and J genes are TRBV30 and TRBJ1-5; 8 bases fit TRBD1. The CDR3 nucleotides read TGTGCCTGGGGTCCCCCGGGGGGCAGGGGGCTCACTCAGCCCCAGCATTTT. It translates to CAWGPPGGRGLTQPQHF.